This T cell receptor beta chain originates from a study of T cell repertoires in cytomegalovirus infection. Points on this clonotype: Its antigen is currently unknown.

The germline CDR1 and CDR2 sequences are MRHNA and SNTAGT. J lost 0 bases, V lost 4 bases, and 10 bases had no gene match. The CDR3 loop spans 17 amino acids. One entry per CDR3 protein, called by TCRdb with MiXCR from the reads. This table holds about a million distinct CDR3 sequences, roughly a third found once. The rearrangement uses TRBV6-4 and TRBJ2-3; 7 nucleotides line up with TRBD2. The TCR sequence derives from a human donor in good health (CMV status not recorded). Some clones in this sample may be carry-over from other donors' samples. Sequences were derived from cultured CD8+ T cells from PBMCs, sampled from culture after CMV antigen stimulation. Here the CDR3 reads CASSGPLASESTDTQYF. The DNA for the CDR3 is TGTGCCAGCAGTGGGCCACTAGCGTCCGAGAGCACAGATACGCAGTATTTT.